Listed below are T cell receptor beta chains from one sample, sequenced in a study of blood T cells in healthy people across ages. TCRdb fed the 5' RACE reads into MiXCR, producing one record per CDR3 protein. Of about 640,000 distinct CDR3 sequences in the sample, around three fifths were seen once. The sequenced sample consisted of blood. The receptor source for this set is a man between 60 and 75 years old in good health. Each CDR3 is given with its conserved first and last residue. The D gene is left open where the match is weak. Some rows have no size entry. The others give once, few or many, or a class for an expanded clone.

TRBJ2-4,TRBD1,TRBV6-6,.,TGTGCCAGCAGGCCCGGACAGGGGGGGTGGAACATTCAGTACTTC,CASRPGQGGWNIQYF
TRBJ2-5,TRBD1,TRBV7-2,.,TGTGCCAGCAGCTTAGTTGGCCCGGGACAGGGTGCAGAGGCCCAGTACTTC,CASSLVGPGQGAEAQYF
TRBJ1-1,.,TRBV25-1,few,TGTGCCAGCAAAGGGGTTGGGGACACTGAAGCTTTCTTT,CASKGVGDTEAFF
TRBJ2-7,.,TRBV6-6,.,TGTGCCAGCAGTGATAGCCGGCGGAGCTCCTACGAGCAGTACTTC,CASSDSRRSSYEQYF
TRBJ2-7,.,TRBV18,few,TGTGCCAGCTCACCAGCAGGGACCTACGAGCAGTACTTC,CASSPAGTYEQYF
TRBJ2-2,TRBD2,TRBV7-2,.,TGTGCCAGCAGCTTAGCCGGGGGGGGCCTGGTCGGGGAGCTGTTTTTT,CASSLAGGGLVGELFF
TRBJ2-2,.,TRBV2,.,TGTGCCAGCAGTGACGCGGTCACCGGGGAGCTGTTTTTT,CASSDAVTGELFF
TRBJ2-5,TRBD2,TRBV20-1,.,TGCAGTGCTAGAGGTCTAGCGGGGTACCAAGAGACCCAGTACTTC,CSARGLAGYQETQYF
TRBJ2-3,TRBD1,TRBV2,many,TGTGCCAGCAGACCGGACAGGAGGGATACGCAGTATTTT,CASRPDRRDTQYF
TRBJ2-3,.,TRBV7-8,.,TGTGCCAGCAGCTCTTACACAGATGCGCAGTATTTT,CASSSYTDAQYF
TRBJ2-7,.,TRBV7-9,few,TGTGCCAGCAGCTTAGACGAGCAGTACTTC,CASSLDEQYF
TRBJ1-2,TRBD1,TRBV6-1,few,TGTGCCAGCATTAACAGGGGGGGACATGGCTACACCTTC,CASINRGGHGYTF
TRBJ2-7,.,TRBV21-1,.,TGTGCCAGCAGCAGATCCCACTATCTCGGGACGGGCCTACAATCCTACAAGCAGTACTTC,CASSRSHYLGTGLQSYKQYF
TRBJ1-2,.,TRBV7-9,.,TGTGCCAGCGGTTCAGGGGTCAACTATGGCTACACCTTC,CASGSGVNYGYTF
TRBJ2-7,.,TRBV21-1,.,TGTGCCAGCAGCAAAGGGGTGCTATACGAGCAGTACTTC,CASSKGVLYEQYF
TRBJ2-2,TRBD1,TRBV4-1,.,TGCGCCAGCAACCAAGATCCCGGGACAGGACCCGGGGAGCTGTTTTTT,CASNQDPGTGPGELFF
TRBJ1-5,.,TRBV20-1,.,TGCAGTGCTAGAGAAAAAACAGGGATTCAGCCCCAGCATTTT,CSAREKTGIQPQHF
TRBJ2-1,.,TRBV28,.,TGTGCCTGCAGTCGCCAGTGGGATGAGCAGTTCTTC,CACSRQWDEQFF
TRBJ1-4,.,TRBV5-1,.,TGCGCCAGCAGTGACAGTGCAACTAATGAAAAACTGTTTTTT,CASSDSATNEKLFF
TRBJ2-1,.,TRBV12-3/TRBV12-4,few,TGTGCCAGCAGTTTTAGGAAATTTGAGCAGTTCTTC,CASSFRKFEQFF
TRBJ2-3,.,TRBV5-1,few,TGCGCCAGCAGCTTAGGTACGGCTGTAGATACGCAGTATTTT,CASSLGTAVDTQYF
TRBJ1-1,TRBD1,TRBV6-6,.,TGTGCCAGCAGTTACGGACAGGCGAACACTGAAGCTTTCTTT,CASSYGQANTEAFF
TRBJ2-4,.,TRBV5-1,.,TGCGCCAGCAGCTTGGTCCTGGGTACTCTCAACATTCAGTACTTC,CASSLVLGTLNIQYF
TRBJ2-5,.,TRBV9,.,TGTGCCAGCAGCGAGGGACACCACCAAGAGACCCAGTACTTC,CASSEGHHQETQYF
TRBJ1-5,TRBD1,TRBV3-1,.,TGTGCCAGCAGCGAAGGACAGGGGGCGAAGGGGCAGCCCCAGCATTTT,CASSEGQGAKGQPQHF
TRBJ2-1,.,TRBV20-1,.,TGCAGTGCTAGAGATACACGGGGGGCCGCCCACAATGAGCAGTTCTTC,CSARDTRGAAHNEQFF
TRBJ1-1,TRBD1,TRBV27,.,TGTGCCAGCAGTTTACTGGGACAGGGGGCGAGCACTGAAGCTTTCTTT,CASSLLGQGASTEAFF
TRBJ2-4,.,TRBV2,.,TGTGCCAGCAGTACGGGCTTCGGTGGAAACATTCAGTACTTC,CASSTGFGGNIQYF
TRBJ2-7,TRBD1,TRBV20-1,few,TGCAGTGCTAGAGCTGGGATACGGACAGGGCTTACAGCCTACGAGCAGTACTTC,CSARAGIRTGLTAYEQYF
TRBJ1-1,.,TRBV9,few,TGTGCCAGCAGCGTTAACAGTGGGGGCGCTAGTGAAGCTTTCTTT,CASSVNSGGASEAFF
TRBJ2-7,.,TRBV7-9,few,TGTGCCAGCAGCCGGTCCGCAGGGAACTCCTACGAGCAGTACTTC,CASSRSAGNSYEQYF
TRBJ2-1,.,TRBV11-3,.,TGTGCCAGCAGCTTAGATCTCGAGAATGAGCAGTTCTTC,CASSLDLENEQFF
TRBJ2-3,.,TRBV28,.,TGTGCCAGCAGTTACACATTTGAGGATACGCAGTATTTT,CASSYTFEDTQYF
TRBJ2-1,TRBD2,TRBV5-4,many,TGTGCCAGCGGGGGGAGGGCCTACAATGAGCAGTTCTTC,CASGGRAYNEQFF
TRBJ2-1,TRBD2,TRBV27,.,TGTGCCAGCAGTTTAGGGACTAGCGGGGGGCAGTTCTTC,CASSLGTSGGQFF
TRBJ2-5,.,TRBV4-2,.,TGTGCCAGCAGCCAAAATTGGCAAGAGACCCATTACTTC,CASSQNWQETHYF
TRBJ1-2,TRBD1,TRBV4-2,.,TGTGCCAGCAGCCAAGATCTGTCGCAGTGGACAGGGAACTATGGCTACACCTTC,CASSQDLSQWTGNYGYTF
TRBJ1-1,.,TRBV18,.,TGTGCCAGCTCACCAACTCCTGCTCAGAACACTGAAGCTTTCTTT,CASSPTPAQNTEAFF
TRBJ1-2,.,TRBV9,once,TGTGCCAGCAGCGTAACAGGACACTTGGGAGGCTACACCTTC,CASSVTGHLGGYTF
TRBJ2-1,TRBD2,TRBV20-1,.,TGCAGTGCGATCAGGACTAGCGGGACGGACGAGCAGTTCTTC,CSAIRTSGTDEQFF
TRBJ1-5,.,TRBV20-1,.,TGCAGTGCTAGTAGGGGTTTCCGGGGACAGCCCCAGCATTTT,CSASRGFRGQPQHF
TRBJ2-5,TRBD1,TRBV5-1,once,TGCGCCAGCAGGAAGACCTGGACAGGGATGTCCCAAGAGACCCAGTACTTC,CASRKTWTGMSQETQYF
TRBJ2-5,.,TRBV25-1,few,TGTGCCAGCAGTGAACTGCTAGCGAGCTACCAAGAGACCCAGTACTTC,CASSELLASYQETQYF
TRBJ2-4,TRBD1,TRBV2,.,TGTGCCAGCAGCATCGACAGGGGGCGTCAAAACATTCAGTACTTC,CASSIDRGRQNIQYF
TRBJ2-3,TRBD1,TRBV5-1,.,TGCGCCAGCAGCTTACGAGTTCGGACAGGGGTCACAGATACGCAGTATTTT,CASSLRVRTGVTDTQYF
TRBJ2-7,TRBD2,TRBV5-1,.,TGCGCCAGCAGTCGGACTAGCGGGGGTGGACATTACGAGCAGTACTTC,CASSRTSGGGHYEQYF
TRBJ1-4,.,TRBV7-9,.,TGTGCCAGCAGCTCCCGTGGACAGTTTAATGAAAAACTGTTTTTT,CASSSRGQFNEKLFF
TRBJ2-5,TRBD1,TRBV2,many,TGTGCCAGCAGTTGGACAGGGGCTGAGACCCAGTACTTC,CASSWTGAETQYF
TRBJ2-3,TRBD2,TRBV24-1,.,TGTGCCACCAGTGATTGGGGACTAGCGGGGAGCACAGATACGCAGTATTTT,CATSDWGLAGSTDTQYF
TRBJ2-1,.,TRBV28,.,TGTGCCAGCAGTCGACAGACCCCCTACAATGAGCAGTTCTTC,CASSRQTPYNEQFF
TRBJ2-5,.,TRBV5-5,.,TGTGCCAGCAGCTTGGCTCCGGGGGTGGGAGAGGCCCAGTACTTC,CASSLAPGVGEAQYF
TRBJ1-1,.,TRBV29-1,once,TGCAGCGTTGAGTGGGGGGGAAGCGGGACTGAAGCTTTCTTT,CSVEWGGSGTEAFF